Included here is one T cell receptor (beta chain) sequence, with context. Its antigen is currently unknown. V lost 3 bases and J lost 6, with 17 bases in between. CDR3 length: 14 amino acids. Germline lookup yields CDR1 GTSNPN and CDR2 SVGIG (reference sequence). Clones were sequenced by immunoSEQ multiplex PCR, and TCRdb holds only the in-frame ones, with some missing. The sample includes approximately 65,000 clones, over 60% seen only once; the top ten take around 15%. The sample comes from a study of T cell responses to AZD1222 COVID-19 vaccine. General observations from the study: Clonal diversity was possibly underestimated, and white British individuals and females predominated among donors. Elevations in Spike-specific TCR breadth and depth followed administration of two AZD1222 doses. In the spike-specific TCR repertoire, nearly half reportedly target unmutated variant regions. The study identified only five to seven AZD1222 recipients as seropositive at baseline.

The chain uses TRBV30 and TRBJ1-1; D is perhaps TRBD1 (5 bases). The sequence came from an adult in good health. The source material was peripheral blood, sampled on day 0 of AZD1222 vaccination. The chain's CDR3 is CAWSRTGAVAEAFF. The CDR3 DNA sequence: TGTGCCTGGAGCCGGACCGGGGCTGTAGCTGAAGCTTTCTTT.